This TCR beta chain was sequenced for a study of T cells after yellow fever vaccination. Findings of the study overall: The study re-detected most primary-vaccination clones after the booster (around 96% CD4, around 90% CD8). Peak timing came faster in the weaker secondary response, day 5 versus 15. A small share of clonotypes appeared in both CD4 and CD8 compartments.

Germline CDR1 MGHDK, CDR2 SYGVNS. With 7 bases clipped from V and 1 base from J, the junction kept 4 bases outside the gene matches. This CDR3 comprises 15 residues. TCRdb re-called the 5' RACE reads through MiXCR, storing one row per CDR3 protein. Found here are fewer than 350,000 distinct CDR3 sequences, around 4.3% of them singletons; the top ten hold approximately 19%. Details on this clonotype: Antigen: not known.

Sequenced here: PBMCs, sampled 15 days after the yellow fever booster vaccination. This sequence was found in a man in his late teens or twenties who received the YFV17D yellow fever vaccine. The chain links TRBV25-1 to TRBJ2-2; 9 bases are shared with TRBD1. The CDR3 reads CASTGTGLNTGELFF. The CDR3 DNA is TGTGCCAGCACGGGGACAGGGCTGAACACCGGGGAGCTGTTTTTT.